This record covers a single TCR beta chain. The target antigen is unknown. Sampled while nominally healthy, donors likely had unrecorded immune exposures. PCR employed 60 Vbeta and 13 Jbeta primers. Sequencing used immunoSEQ multiplex PCR; TCRdb keeps in-frame clones, though not all of them. The sample lists around 150,000 clones, around three quarters seen once, with roughly 2% in the top ten. The ends were cut back, 4 bases at V and 2 bases at J, with 16 bases in the middle. Per the germline V gene, CDR1 is SGHNT and CDR2 is YYREEE (reference sequence). This CDR3 comprises 15 residues. The sample is drawn from a study of cytomegalovirus exposure and HLA in healthy donors. Study observations and caveats: An ancestry cluster, one associated with Asian ancestry, reportedly showed fewer N-insertions than the 666-donor mean in a later analysis.

The specimen was PBMCs. V usage is TRBV5-4 and J usage is TRBJ2-7; no firm D call. The receptor's source is a man aged 40-50 years in good health and CMV-seronegative. The CDR3 bases are TGTGCCAGCAGCCGAGGAGTACTACAACCCTACGAGCAGTACTTC. Encoded protein: CASSRGVLQPYEQYF.